This T cell receptor (beta chain) was sequenced during a study of T cell responses to AZD1222 COVID-19 vaccine (dated by TCRdb to the early 2020s). The study in broad terms: TCR sequencing covered fewer than 250 trial participants: some 210 given two doses of AZD1222 and approximately 25 given two doses of MenACWY control vaccine. Trial participants were enrolled by age into 18-55, 56-69 and 70-plus year subgroups, with around 150, 28 and 57 TCR-sequenced participants respectively. Study-wide findings and limitations: A significant rise in spike-specific TCR breadth and depth was observed after two AZD1222 doses relative to day 0 and relative to MenACWY recipients. In the small 56-69-year group, the increase in depth fell short of significance, most likely because of low power. Conclusions about previously exposed vaccinees are limited because only six or seven AZD1222 recipients were SARS-CoV-2 seropositive at baseline. Most participants were white British and females outnumbered males, and the authors suggested that clonal diversity may have been underestimated. The vaccine-associated CD4 TCRs covered the entire spike protein, and the dominant responses fell in regions 160-218 and 743-854. Nearly half of unique spike-specific TCRs reportedly recognized epitopes outside regions mutated in the B.1.351 and B.1.1.7 variants. Because no day 14 peak-response samples were available, repertoires were characterized only after the peak T cell response.

The CDR3 regions of human TCRbeta chains were analyzed by immunosequencing. The original pipeline was this. Repertoire TCRs were checked for matches against a reference library of SARS-CoV-2-specific TCRs that had been generated using the MIRA antigen-specificity platform. Breadth was defined as the fraction of unique TCRs that were SARS-CoV-2-associated, and depth was defined as the fraction of total T cells that were SARS-CoV-2-associated. Using the MIRA data, each spike-specific TCR was mapped to the spike region that the TCR reacts to and placed in a CD4 or CD8 class. Log10-transformed breadth and depth values were compared by one-way ANOVA with Sidak's multiple comparisons tests. TCRdb re-hosts the immuneACCESS table, in-frame sequences only. Its copies lack some clones; in the studies checked, an unresolved V gene accounts for under half of them, and the cause for the rest is not known. V and J calls plus clone size are reproduced from that table; the DNA served to infer D and trimming. For this sample there are more than 110,000 clones; 80% to 95% appear just once. 3% to 4% of the sample is held by the ten biggest clonotypes.

What the time point label conveys for this sample: about 28 days (+/-7) after the second vaccine dose. AZD1222 recipients with second doses at about 4 weeks or about 12 weeks were pooled, because spike-specific TCR depth and breadth did not differ between schedules. Samples from vaccinated people were obtained from the UK trials COV001 and COV002, which included a single-blind randomized controlled phase 2/3 trial of AZD1222 (ChAdOx1 nCoV-19) in healthy adults. For TCRbeta chain sequencing, PBMC samples were collected from trial participants at day 0 and at day 28 after the second dose. With respect to this clone: What antigen it recognizes has not been identified. The sample holds no much larger clone one base away, and base qualities are not on file.

The CDR3 holds 15 amino acids from the cysteine to the phenylalanine. Solely the CDR3 DNA is kept, with 45 bases framed from the first base. The germline V gene (reference sequence) provides CDR1 SGHNT and CDR2 YYREEE. The junction shows trimming of 2 bases on V and 0 bases on J, plus 9 bases between the germline ends. Rearrangement joined TRBV5-4 to TRBJ2-1; TRBD1 is a weak D gene call, 6 bases matching. Material: peripheral blood, obtained 28 days after the second AZD1222 dose. This clonotype originated in an adult who received the AZD1222 COVID-19 vaccine. At the DNA level, the sequence is TGTGCCAGCAGCTTACCAGGGGTCTCCTACAATGAGCAGTTCTTC. This encodes CASSLPGVSYNEQFF.